The 23 T cell receptor beta chains in this list originate from one sample, sequenced in a study of T-cell memory formation after mild COVID-19. TCRdb used MiXCR to reprocess the 5' RACE reads, holding one entry per CDR3 protein. The sample carries approximately 560,000 distinct CDR3 sequences, around 16% recorded once. Material: PBMCs or a T cell subset sorted from them (not recorded which). The receptor set was obtained from an adult woman who had mild COVID-19 (a few samples of this study predate the infection). Cell type and time point are not known.

This clonotype was detected many times. The chain carries TRBV29-1 and TRBJ2-1; D is perhaps TRBD1 (6 bases). The V gene lost 6 bases and the J gene lost 3 bases, with 18 bases spanning the gap. This CDR3 region has 15 residues. CDR1 and CDR2 from the germline V gene are SQVTM and ANQGSEA. Here the CDR3 DNA reads TGCAGCGTGAGCCGGGACACCGCTAGCTACAATGAGCAGTTCTTC. Translation: CSVSRDTASYNEQFF.

This clonotype was counted only a few times. The rearrangement uses TRBV7-8 and TRBJ2-1, with D tentatively TRBD1 (5 bases). The V end lost 7 bases, the J end lost 0 bases, and 10 bases lay between the germline ends. The CDR3 covers 14 residues. From germline, CDR1 is SGHVS and CDR2 FQNEAQ. The CDR3 sequence is CASTRQSSYNEQFF. CDR3 sequence (DNA): TGTGCCAGCACTAGACAGAGCTCCTACAATGAGCAGTTCTTC.

V gene TRBV10-2 combines with J gene TRBJ1-6, with a possible D match to TRBD1 (5 bases). The length of the CDR3 is 15 residues. Trimming took off 8 bases at V and 0 bases at J, with 11 bases between the two ends. Germline V gives CDR1 WSHSY, CDR2 SAAADI. The CDR3 DNA reads TGCGCCAGCGGAGAGAGGGGCTCCTATAATTCACCCCTCCACTTT. Translated: CASGERGSYNSPLHF.

This clonotype was detected a few times. The V call is TRBV2, the J call TRBJ2-4; D is unresolved. Looked up from germline, CDR1 is SNHLY and CDR2 is FYNNEI. The CDR3 length is 12 residues. The V end was cut by 0 bases, the J end by 7 bases, with 4 bases between. The chain's CDR3 is CASSEALNIQYF. CDR3 in DNA: TGTGCCAGCAGTGAAGCCCTGAACATTCAGTACTTC.

The rearrangement joins TRBV3-1 to TRBJ2-7, with TRBD1 matching 9 bases. Germline lookup yields CDR1 LGHDT and CDR2 YNNKEL (reference sequence). Losses at the gene ends were 3 bases for V and 7 bases for J; bases not matched to a gene: 4. The CDR3 contains 13 residues. In DNA form, the CDR3 reads TGTGCCAGCAGCCATCGACAGGGGGGTGAGCAGTACTTC. Its protein product is CASSHRQGGEQYF.

The table lists this clonotype with a few counts. The genes are TRBV6-2 or TRBV6-3 and TRBJ2-2; TRBD1 might be the D (5 bases). The CDR3 loop spans 13 amino acids. V lost 0 bases and J 7 bases, leaving 6 bases between the germline ends. Germline CDR1 reads MNHEY; CDR2 reads SVGEGT. This chain's CDR3 is CASSYSGDGELFF. The CDR3 region has the DNA TGTGCCAGCAGTTACTCAGGGGACGGGGAGCTGTTTTTT.

The V and J genes are TRBV29-1 and TRBJ1-5, with unresolved D. This CDR3 comprises 13 residues. Between the trimmed V and J ends, which lost 6 bases and 0 bases, there was a span of 9 bases. Germline V gene sequence: CDR1 SQVTM, CDR2 ANQGSEA. The CDR3 protein is CSVKEASNQPQHF. CDR3 coding DNA: TGCAGCGTCAAAGAGGCTAGCAATCAGCCCCAGCATTTT.

This clonotype was seen only a few times. This rearrangement joins TRBV29-1 to TRBJ2-3, with 9 bases lining up with TRBD1. CDR1 and CDR2 from the germline V gene are SQVTM and ANQGSEA. The junction had 9 bases not matched to a gene; V was cut back by 3 bases and J by 5 bases. The length of the CDR3 is 15 residues. The CDR3 nucleotides read TGCAGCGTTGATGCCATGGACAGGGGAGAAGATACGCAGTATTTT. Translation gives CSVDAMDRGEDTQYF.

This clonotype was recorded a few times. The chain is built from TRBV7-2 and TRBJ2-1; no firm D call. The CDR3 contains 16 residues. V lost 6 bases, J lost 4 bases, and 19 bases lay in between. Germline loops: CDR1 SGHTA, CDR2 FQGNSA. The CDR3 DNA reads TGTGCCAGCAGTCTAGGCCCCCACGGCCCTTACAATGAGCAGTTCTTC. Translating it yields CASSLGPHGPYNEQFF.

This clonotype was seen a handful of times. This chain uses TRBV19 with TRBJ2-3; possibly TRBD1 for D (5 bases). The ends were cut back, 5 bases at V and 0 bases at J, with 9 bases in the middle. CDR3 length equals 14 residues. CDR1 LNHDA and CDR2 SQIVND come from the germline V gene (reference sequence). For the CDR3, the DNA is TGTGCCAGTAGTTACAGGATCAGCACAGATACGCAGTATTTT. It is translated as CASSYRISTDTQYF.

This clonotype has only a few counts. V usage is TRBV5-1 and J usage is TRBJ1-2; a possible D gene is TRBD1 (5 bases). Deletions cut 5 bases from V and 7 bases from J, with 24 bases between. Germline-derived CDR1 and CDR2 are SGHRS and YFSETQ. The CDR3 covers 16 residues. As DNA, the CDR3 is TGCGCCAGCAGTCCTCGCACCGTTCGGGGGTCGGGTGGCTACACCTTC. Protein sequence: CASSPRTVRGSGGYTF.

V and J are TRBV7-2 and TRBJ1-2; 10 bases are shared with TRBD1. CDR3 length equals 15 residues. Germline V gives CDR1 SGHTA, CDR2 FQGNSA. After removal of 6 bases from V and 2 bases from J, the junction contained 6 bases not matched to a gene. This CDR3 is CASRSDRGQNYGYTF. The CDR3, as DNA: TGTGCCAGCAGGTCCGACAGGGGGCAGAACTATGGCTACACCTTC. The variable domain in full, with the rest retrieved from reference TRBV7-2 and TRBJ1-2, is GAGVSQSPSNKVTEKGKDVELRCDPISGHTALYWYRQSLGQGLEFLIYFQGNSAPDKSGLPSDRFSAERTGGSVSTLTIQRTQQEDSAVYLCASRSDRGQNYGYTFGSGTRLTVV.

This chain links TRBV4-1 with TRBJ2-2; TRBD1 aligns across 9 bases. CDR3 length equals 17 residues. Per germline, CDR1 MGHRA and CDR2 YSYEKL. The trim removed 8 bases at V and 7 bases at J, leaving 17 bases unmatched. Here the CDR3 DNA reads TGCGCCAGCTCTACGACGGCTTACAGGGGGCGTGGCGGGGAGCTGTTTTTT. Translation gives CASSTTAYRGRGGELFF.

The rearrangement links TRBV18 to TRBJ1-1, with TRBD1 matching over 7 bases. Germline loops: CDR1 KGHSH, CDR2 LQKENI. There are 15 residues in the CDR3. After removal of 4 bases from V and 1 base from J, the junction contained 6 bases not matched to a gene. Here the CDR3 reads CASSRPGQRNTEAFF. In nucleotides, the CDR3 is TGTGCCAGCTCACGTCCGGGACAGAGGAACACTGAAGCTTTCTTT.

This clonotype was recorded many times. The chain links TRBV7-6 to TRBJ2-7; D uncertain. The CDR3 consists of 14 residues. Per the germline V gene, CDR1 is SGHVS and CDR2 is FNYEAQ. Trimming took off 4 bases at V and 1 base at J, with 11 bases between the two ends. The CDR3 nucleotides are TGTGCCAGCAGCTCCGCCCAGCATTCCTACGAGCAGTACTTC. Translated, it gives CASSSAQHSYEQYF.

The rearrangement uses TRBV5-1 and TRBJ1-6; D perhaps matches TRBD1 (6 bases). Germline lookup yields CDR1 SGHRS and CDR2 YFSETQ. V dropped 5 bases and J dropped 5 bases, with 14 bases sitting between them. There are 15 residues in the CDR3. CDR3 coding DNA: TGCGCCAGCAGAAGGGGGGCGGAGGATAATTCACCCCTCCACTTT. This gives the protein CASRRGAEDNSPLHF.

In its sample, this clonotype was seen once. The rearrangement links TRBV12-5 to TRBJ1-1; D is ambiguous. Germline V gene lookup returns CDR1 LGHNT and CDR2 FRNRAP. This CDR3 contains 17 residues. The germline V and J ends were trimmed by 4 bases and 1 base, with 19 bases remaining between them. The CDR3 reads CASGSMGCFAQNTEAFF. The CDR3 bases are TGTGCTAGTGGTTCCATGGGATGTTTCGCCCAGAACACTGAAGCTTTCTTT.

The rearrangement links TRBV20-1 to TRBJ1-1; D is uncertain. Germline V lookup: CDR1 DFQATT, CDR2 SNEGSKA (reference sequence). CDR3 length: 13 amino acids. Deletions cut 4 bases from V and 1 base from J, with 10 bases between. This CDR3 is CSATGPENTEAFF. CDR3 DNA: TGCAGTGCTACCGGGCCCGAGAACACTGAAGCTTTCTTT.

This clonotype was observed a handful of times. The rearrangement joins TRBV5-1 to TRBJ1-1, with 7 nucleotides matching TRBD1. The CDR3 consists of 14 residues. Germline loops: CDR1 SGHRS, CDR2 YFSETQ. V trimming: 5 bases; J trimming: 3 bases; junction bases outside the gene matches: 7. CDR3 nucleotide sequence: TGCGCCAGCAGTCCCGGGACAGATTACACTGAAGCTTTCTTT. This sequence encodes CASSPGTDYTEAFF.

This clonotype was counted ten times or more. This chain joins TRBV5-1 and TRBJ1-2; weak D call: TRBD1 (5 bases). CDR1 is SGHRS, CDR2 YFSETQ, per germline. The CDR3 has 13 amino acids. The V and J ends lost 4 bases and 1 base respectively, with 8 bases between them. The DNA for the CDR3 is TGCGCCAGCAGCCAACAGGATAACTATGGCTACACCTTC. It specifies CASSQQDNYGYTF.

V and J are TRBV2 and TRBJ2-4; 8 bases are a match to TRBD2. Germline-derived CDR1 and CDR2 are SNHLY and FYNNEI. CDR3 size: 13 residues. V lost 6 bases to trimming and J lost 6 bases; unmatched junction nucleotides: 4. The CDR3 coding sequence is TGTGCCAGCAGCGGACTAGCCCTAAACATTCAGTACTTC. Translated, it gives CASSGLALNIQYF.

This clonotype occurred many times. This chain uses TRBV5-1 with TRBJ2-7; D is perhaps TRBD1 (5 bases). V was clipped by 6 bases and J by 0 bases, with 10 bases between them. CDR1 is SGHRS and CDR2 is YFSETQ in the germline V gene. This CDR3 has 13 amino acids. CDR3 region: CASKYRSSYEQYF. The CDR3 coding sequence is TGCGCCAGCAAGTACAGGAGCTCCTACGAGCAGTACTTC.

This clonotype has only a few counts. The rearrangement links TRBV7-9 to TRBJ2-1; D not resolved. Germline V gene lookup returns CDR1 SEHNR and CDR2 FQNEAQ (reference sequence). The V end was cut by 3 bases, the J end by 8 bases, with 11 bases between. The CDR3 covers 13 residues. CDR3 nucleotide sequence: TGTGCCAGCAGCTTCAAGGGTCGCGATGAGCAGTTCTTC. This translates into CASSFKGRDEQFF.